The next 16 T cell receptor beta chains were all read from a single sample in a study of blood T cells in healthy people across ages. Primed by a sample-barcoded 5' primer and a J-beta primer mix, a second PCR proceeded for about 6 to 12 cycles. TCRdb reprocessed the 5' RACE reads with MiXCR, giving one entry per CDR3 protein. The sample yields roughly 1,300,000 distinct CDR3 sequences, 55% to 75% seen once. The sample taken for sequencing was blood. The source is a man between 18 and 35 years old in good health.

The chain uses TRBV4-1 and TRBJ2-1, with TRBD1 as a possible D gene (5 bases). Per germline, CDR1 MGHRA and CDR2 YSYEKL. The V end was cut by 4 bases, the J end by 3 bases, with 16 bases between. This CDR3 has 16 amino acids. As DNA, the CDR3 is TGCGCCAGCAGCCTAGAAGACAGTTTTTTCTACAATGAGCAGTTCTTC. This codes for CASSLEDSFFYNEQFF.

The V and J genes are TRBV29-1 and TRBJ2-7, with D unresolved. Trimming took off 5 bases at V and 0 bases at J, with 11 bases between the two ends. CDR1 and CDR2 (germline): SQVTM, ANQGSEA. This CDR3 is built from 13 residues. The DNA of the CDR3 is TGCAGCGTTATTGGGGAATTCTCCTACGAGCAGTACTTC. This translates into CSVIGEFSYEQYF.

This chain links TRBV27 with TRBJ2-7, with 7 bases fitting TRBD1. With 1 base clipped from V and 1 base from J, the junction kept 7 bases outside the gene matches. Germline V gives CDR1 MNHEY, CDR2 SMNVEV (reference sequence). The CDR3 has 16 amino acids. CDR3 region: CASSLLSDRVSYEQYF. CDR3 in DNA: TGTGCCAGCAGTTTATTATCCGACAGGGTATCCTACGAGCAGTACTTC.

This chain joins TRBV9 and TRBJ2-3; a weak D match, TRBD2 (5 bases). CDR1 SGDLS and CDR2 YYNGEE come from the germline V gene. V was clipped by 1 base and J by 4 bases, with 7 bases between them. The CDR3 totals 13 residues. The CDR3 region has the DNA TGTGCCAGCAGCGTACGGGGAGCAGATACGCAGTATTTT. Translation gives CASSVRGADTQYF.

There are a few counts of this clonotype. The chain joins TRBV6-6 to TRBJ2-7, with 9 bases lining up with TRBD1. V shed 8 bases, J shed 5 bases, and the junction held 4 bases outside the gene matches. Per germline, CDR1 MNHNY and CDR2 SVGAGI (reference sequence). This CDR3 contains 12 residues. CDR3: CASGDRVDEQYF. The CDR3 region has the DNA TGTGCCAGCGGGGACAGGGTAGACGAGCAGTACTTC.

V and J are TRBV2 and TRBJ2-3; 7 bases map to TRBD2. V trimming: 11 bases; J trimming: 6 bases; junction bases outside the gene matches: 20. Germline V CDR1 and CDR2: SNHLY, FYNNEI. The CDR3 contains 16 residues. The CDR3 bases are TGTGCCTTCCGTGCCTCCGGGGGGAAAGTGTGGGATACGCAGTATTTT. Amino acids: CAFRASGGKVWDTQYF.

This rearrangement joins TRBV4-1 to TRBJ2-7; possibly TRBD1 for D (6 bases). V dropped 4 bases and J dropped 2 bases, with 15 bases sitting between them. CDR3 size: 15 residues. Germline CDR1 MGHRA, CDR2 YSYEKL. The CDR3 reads CASSLGIQGPYEQYF. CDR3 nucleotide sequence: TGCGCCAGCAGCCTAGGCATACAGGGACCCTACGAGCAGTACTTC.

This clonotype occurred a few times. In DNA form, the CDR3 reads TGTGCCAGCACCCAGACTAGCGGGAGTCCATATGAGCAGTTCTTC. This codes for CASTQTSGSPYEQFF. The chain is built from TRBV7-2 and TRBJ2-1; the match to TRBD2 covers 12 bases. The CDR3 is 15 amino acids. Trimming cost V 7 bases and J 8 bases; bases outside gene matches: 9. Germline-derived CDR1 and CDR2 are SGHTA and FQGNSA.

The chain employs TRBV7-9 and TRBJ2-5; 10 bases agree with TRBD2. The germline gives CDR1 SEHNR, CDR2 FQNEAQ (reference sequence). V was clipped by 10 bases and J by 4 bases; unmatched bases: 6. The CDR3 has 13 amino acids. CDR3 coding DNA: TGTGCCACCCAGCGGGGGGGTAGAGAGACCCAGTACTTC. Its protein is CATQRGGRETQYF.

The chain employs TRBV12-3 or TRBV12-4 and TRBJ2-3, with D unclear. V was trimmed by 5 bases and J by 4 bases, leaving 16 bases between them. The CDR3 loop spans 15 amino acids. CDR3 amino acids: CASSGITAEADTQYF. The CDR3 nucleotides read TGTGCCAGCAGTGGGATTACCGCTGAGGCAGATACGCAGTATTTT.

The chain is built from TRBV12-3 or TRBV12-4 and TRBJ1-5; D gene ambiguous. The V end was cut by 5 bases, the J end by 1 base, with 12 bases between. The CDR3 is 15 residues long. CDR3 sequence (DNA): TGTGCCAGCAGTACGAGGGTTTCGAGCAATCAGCCCCAGCATTTT. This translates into CASSTRVSSNQPQHF.

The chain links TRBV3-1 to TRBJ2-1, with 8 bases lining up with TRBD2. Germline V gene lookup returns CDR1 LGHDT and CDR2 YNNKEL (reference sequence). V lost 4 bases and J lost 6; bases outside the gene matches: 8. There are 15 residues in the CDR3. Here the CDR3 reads CASSRAGGASNEQFF. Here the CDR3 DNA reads TGTGCCAGCAGCCGGGCGGGGGGCGCATCCAATGAGCAGTTCTTC.

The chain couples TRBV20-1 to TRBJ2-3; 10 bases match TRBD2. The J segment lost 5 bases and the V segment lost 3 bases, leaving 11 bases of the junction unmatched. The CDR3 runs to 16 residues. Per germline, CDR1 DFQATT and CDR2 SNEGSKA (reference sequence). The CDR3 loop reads CSASGEREGIGDTQYF. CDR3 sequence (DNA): TGCAGTGCTAGTGGGGAGCGGGAGGGGATTGGAGATACGCAGTATTTT.

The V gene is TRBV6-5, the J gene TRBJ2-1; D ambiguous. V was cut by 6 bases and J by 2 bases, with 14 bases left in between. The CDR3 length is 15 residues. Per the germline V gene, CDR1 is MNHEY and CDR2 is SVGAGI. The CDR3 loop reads CASSRDGPAYNEQFF. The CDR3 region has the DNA TGTGCCAGCAGCCGCGACGGGCCAGCCTACAATGAGCAGTTCTTC.

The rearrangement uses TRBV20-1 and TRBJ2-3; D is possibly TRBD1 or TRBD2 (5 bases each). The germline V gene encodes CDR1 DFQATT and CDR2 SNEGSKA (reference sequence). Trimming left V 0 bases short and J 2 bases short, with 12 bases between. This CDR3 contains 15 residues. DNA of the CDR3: TGCAGTGCTAGAGATCCGAGGGGACCCACAGATACGCAGTATTTT. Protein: CSARDPRGPTDTQYF.

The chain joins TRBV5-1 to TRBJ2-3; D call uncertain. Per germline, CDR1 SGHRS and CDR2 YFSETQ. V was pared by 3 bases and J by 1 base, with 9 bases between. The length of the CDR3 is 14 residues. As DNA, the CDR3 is TGCGCCAGCAGCTCGACACCTGGCACAGATACGCAGTATTTT. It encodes CASSSTPGTDTQYF.